Below, 11 T cell receptor beta chains from the same sample are listed, as sequenced in a study of CD8+ T cells in alopecia areata (dated by TCRdb to 2016 to 2018). Interpreted using the paper, the treatment or condition label stands for: oral pan-JAK inhibitor, 5-10 mg twice daily. The method behind the library was the immunoSEQ multiplex PCR assay. For TCR sequencing, RNA was extracted from every sample and reverse transcribed into cDNA to serve as template. TCRdb's version of the immuneACCESS table is confined to in-frame rearrangements and falls short of the full clone set. An unresolved V gene accounts for under half of the shortfall where checked; the remainder is of unknown origin. The sample profile shows a few hundred thousand clones; roughly 44% of them were found once. The ten largest account for about 2.6% of the sample. Source: CD4+ T cells sorted from blood, taken at approximately week 36, from a patient treated with tofacitinib. These receptors all come from a human donor with alopecia areata.

The V gene is TRBV25-1, the J gene TRBJ2-1; D is uncertain. The CDR3 is made up of 12 amino acids. Germline V gene sequence: CDR1 MGHDK, CDR2 SYGVNS. V was trimmed by 1 base and J by 9 bases, leaving 7 bases between them. CDR3 residues: CASSEFFGEQFF. The CDR3 coding sequence is TGTGCCAGCAGTGAATTTTTTGGTGAGCAGTTCTTC.

This clone was picked up a small number of times. V gene TRBV29-1 combines with J gene TRBJ2-7; 8 bases agree with TRBD1. Germline loops: CDR1 SQVTM, CDR2 ANQGSEA. The V segment lost 3 bases and the J segment 5 bases; nucleotides outside the gene matches: 3. This CDR3 region has 12 residues. CDR3 loop: CSVDRGQDEQYF. DNA of the CDR3: TGCAGCGTTGACAGGGGGCAGGACGAGCAGTACTTC.

This clone has a handful of counts. The chain carries TRBV29-1 and TRBJ2-1, with TRBD1 matching over 9 bases. Germline V gene sequence: CDR1 SQVTM, CDR2 ANQGSEA. V shed 6 bases, J shed 4 bases, and the junction held 1 base outside the gene matches. This CDR3 region has 12 residues. The CDR3 sequence is CSVGQGYNEQFF. CDR3 coding DNA: TGCAGCGTCGGACAGGGGTACAATGAGCAGTTCTTC.

This clone was seen a few times. The chain combines TRBV14 with TRBJ1-2; unclear D gene. Germline assignment: CDR1 SGHDN and CDR2 FVKESK. This CDR3 spans 14 amino acids. V lost 0 bases to trimming and J lost 12 bases, with 17 bases between them. The CDR3 region is CASSQDAEAPRDTF. The DNA for the CDR3 is TGTGCCAGCAGCCAAGATGCGGAGGCGCCAAGGGACACCTTC.

The CDR3 sequence is CASSLGSGPSVDSQYF. The CDR3 nucleotides are TGTGCCAGCAGCTTAGGGTCAGGCCCATCCGTCGATTCGCAGTATTTT. The V call is TRBV7-9, the J call TRBJ2-3, with D uncertain. The CDR3 loop spans 16 amino acids. Trimming took off 1 base at V and 10 bases at J, with 21 bases between the two ends. CDR1 is SEHNR and CDR2 is FQNEAQ in the germline V gene (reference sequence).

The V gene is TRBV6-5, the J gene TRBJ1-2, with D unresolved. CDR1 and CDR2 (germline): MNHEY, SVGAGI. The CDR3 is 13 residues long. The V gene lost 2 bases and the J gene lost 8 bases, with 12 bases spanning the gap. CDR3 sequence: CASSYDTGGGYTF. As DNA, the CDR3 is TGTGCCAGCAGTTACGATACCGGAGGGGGCTACACCTTC.

V usage is TRBV7-9 and J usage is TRBJ2-6; possible D gene TRBD1, 5 bases. The CDR3 is made up of 18 amino acids. V was pared by 1 base and J by 0 bases, with 13 bases between. The germline gives CDR1 SEHNR, CDR2 FQNEAQ (reference sequence). CDR3 nucleotide sequence: TGTGCCAGCAGCTTAGATTTCAGGGTGAGCTCTGGGGCCAACGTCCTGACTTTC. This sequence encodes CASSLDFRVSSGANVLTF.

The chain employs TRBV5-4 and TRBJ1-1; TRBD1 is a possible D gene (5 bases). CDR3 length: 16 residues. In germline, CDR1 is SGHNT, CDR2 YYREEE (reference sequence). V was clipped by 0 bases and J by 6 bases, with 18 bases between them. The CDR3 region is CASSLAPRGVGAEAFF. CDR3 nucleotides: TGTGCCAGCAGCTTGGCTCCGCGGGGGGTAGGGGCTGAAGCTTTCTTT.

V gene TRBV4-2 combines with J gene TRBJ1-2; D ambiguous. The CDR3 contains 14 residues. Trimming took 0 bases from V and 0 from J, leaving 5 bases between them. Germline V lookup: CDR1 LGHNA, CDR2 YNFKEQ. CDR3 loop: CASSQDLANYGYTF. For the CDR3, the DNA is TGTGCCAGCAGCCAAGATCTAGCTAACTATGGCTACACCTTC.

The chain recombines TRBV15 with TRBJ1-2; no clear D gene. Deletions cut 0 bases from V and 0 bases from J, with 8 bases between. There are 15 residues in the CDR3. Looked up from germline, CDR1 is LNHNV and CDR2 is YYDKDF (reference sequence). The CDR3 here is CATSRERVANYGYTF. In DNA, the CDR3 is TGTGCCACCAGCAGAGAACGGGTAGCTAACTATGGCTACACCTTC.

V and J are TRBV9 and TRBJ2-7, with 12 bases lining up with TRBD1. After removal of 0 bases from V and 5 bases from J, the junction contained 3 bases not matched to a gene. The CDR3 is made up of 15 amino acids. CDR1 SGDLS and CDR2 YYNGEE come from the germline V gene. The CDR3 DNA is TGTGCCAGCAGCGTAGGGGGACAGGGGGCCCACGAGCAGTACTTC. Protein product: CASSVGGQGAHEQYF.